This TCR beta chain came from a study of identical twins. With respect to this clonotype: Its specificity is not known.

CDR3 length: 18 residues. The J segment lost 4 bases and the V segment lost 4 bases, leaving 16 bases of the junction unmatched. Germline CDR1 SGHTA, CDR2 FQGNSA. General observations from the study: Among out-of-frame alpha sequences shared by twins, low generation probability occurred in excess. Beta out-of-frame twin sharing showed a weaker excess. Out-of-frame sharing of TCR alpha in monozygotic twins was underestimated by models.

TCRdb redid the calling of the 5' RACE reads with MiXCR, one entry per CDR3 protein. The sample lists around 1.7 million distinct CDR3 sequences, roughly 35% occurring once. This receptor was taken from a newborn girl in good health. The sequenced sample consisted of cord blood. This chain links TRBV7-2 with TRBJ1-2, with TRBD1 identical over 9 bases. Written as DNA, the CDR3 is TGTGCCAGCAGCTCGGGGACAGGGTTTTCTCTTTCCTTCTATGGCTACACCTTC. This gives the protein CASSSGTGFSLSFYGYTF.